The sequence of this T cell receptor beta chain was determined in a study of blood T cell repertoires in COVID-19. About the study: Italy, Spain and the United States were the sources of the convalescent and acute COVID-19 samples. T cells, B-cell-depleted T cells, or PBMCs provided the cDNA or gDNA that served as material.

Original processing methods: Amplification with reference gene primers provided the estimates of nucleated cell counts. Produced via immunoSEQ multiplex PCR; TCRdb's table is partial and in-frame only. Clone size and the V and J calls come from that table; the DNA yielded D and trimming. The table has some 270,000 clones, 80% to 90% seen once. The V gene lost 6 bases and the J gene lost 4 bases, with 18 bases spanning the gap. Germline lookup yields CDR1 LNHDA and CDR2 SQIVND (reference sequence). This CDR3 has 15 amino acids. This rearrangement joins TRBV19 to TRBJ2-5; a weak D match, TRBD1 (6 bases). The receptor comes from a woman aged 65 to 85 with acute or convalescent COVID-19. The material sequenced was peripheral blood. The CDR3 is CASSDMGGQLETQYF. CDR3 in DNA: TGTGCCAGTAGCGACATGGGCGGACAGTTAGAGACCCAGTACTTC.